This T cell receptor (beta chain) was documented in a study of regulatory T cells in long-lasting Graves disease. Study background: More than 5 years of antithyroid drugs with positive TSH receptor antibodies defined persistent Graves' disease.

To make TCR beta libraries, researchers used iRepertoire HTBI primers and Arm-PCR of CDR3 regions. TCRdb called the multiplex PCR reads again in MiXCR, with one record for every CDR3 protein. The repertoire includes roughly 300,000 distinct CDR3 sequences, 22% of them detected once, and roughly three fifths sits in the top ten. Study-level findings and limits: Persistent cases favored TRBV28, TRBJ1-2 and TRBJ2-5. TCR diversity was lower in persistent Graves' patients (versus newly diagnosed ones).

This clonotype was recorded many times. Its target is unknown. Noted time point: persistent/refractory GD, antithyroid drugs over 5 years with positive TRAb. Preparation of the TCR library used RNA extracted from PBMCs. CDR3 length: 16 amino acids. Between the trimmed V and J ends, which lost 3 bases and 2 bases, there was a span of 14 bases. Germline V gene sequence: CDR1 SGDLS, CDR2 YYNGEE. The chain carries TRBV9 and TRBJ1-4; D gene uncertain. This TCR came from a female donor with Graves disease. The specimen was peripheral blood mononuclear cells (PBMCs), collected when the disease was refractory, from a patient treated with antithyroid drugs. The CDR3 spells CASSGGKEKTNEKLFF. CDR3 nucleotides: TGTGCCAGCAGCGGGGGTAAGGAGAAGACTAATGAAAAACTGTTTTTT. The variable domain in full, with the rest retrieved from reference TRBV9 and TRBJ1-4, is DSGVTQTPKHLITATGQRVTLRCSPRSGDLSVYWYQQSLDQGLQFLIQYYNGEERAKGNILERFSAQQFPDLHSELNLSSLELGDSALYFCASSGGKEKTNEKLFFGSGTQLSVL.